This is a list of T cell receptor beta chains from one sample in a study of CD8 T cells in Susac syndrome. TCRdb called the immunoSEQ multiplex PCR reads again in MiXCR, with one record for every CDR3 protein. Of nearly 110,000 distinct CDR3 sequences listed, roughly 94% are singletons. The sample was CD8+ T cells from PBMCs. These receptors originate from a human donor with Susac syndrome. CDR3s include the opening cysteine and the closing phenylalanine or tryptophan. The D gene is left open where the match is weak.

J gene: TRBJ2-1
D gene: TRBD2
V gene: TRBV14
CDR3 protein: CASSLRGLAGMNEQFF

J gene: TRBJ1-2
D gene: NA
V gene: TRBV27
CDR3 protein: CASSYGGNGYTF

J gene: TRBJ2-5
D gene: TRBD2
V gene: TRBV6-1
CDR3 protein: CASTIAGSAYQETQYF

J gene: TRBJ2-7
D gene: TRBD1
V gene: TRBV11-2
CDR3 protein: CASSSSEGAPLEQYF

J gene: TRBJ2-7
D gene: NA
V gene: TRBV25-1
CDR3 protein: CASQGDSRQEQYF

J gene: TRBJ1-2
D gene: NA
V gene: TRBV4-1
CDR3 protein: CASSQGRSGVDKDGYTF

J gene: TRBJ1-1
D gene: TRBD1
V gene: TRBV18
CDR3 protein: CASSQDRGLTEAFF

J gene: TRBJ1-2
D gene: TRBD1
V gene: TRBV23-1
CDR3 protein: CASSQSTGVYGYTF

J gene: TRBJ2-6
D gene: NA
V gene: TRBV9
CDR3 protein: CASSRDNSGANVLTF

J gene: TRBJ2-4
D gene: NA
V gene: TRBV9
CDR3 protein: CASSRTGAKNIQYF

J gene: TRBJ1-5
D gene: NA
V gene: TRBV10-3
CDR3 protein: CATLDHTGGVSQPQHF

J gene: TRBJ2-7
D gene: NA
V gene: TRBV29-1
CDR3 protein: CSVGDSYEQYF

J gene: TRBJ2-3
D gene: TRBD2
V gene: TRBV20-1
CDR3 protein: CSVRTSVITDTQYF

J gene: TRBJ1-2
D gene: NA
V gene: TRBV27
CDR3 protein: CASSLSTGLYGYTF

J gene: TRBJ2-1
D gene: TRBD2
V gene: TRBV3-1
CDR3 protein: CASSQKAQAGGYNEQFF

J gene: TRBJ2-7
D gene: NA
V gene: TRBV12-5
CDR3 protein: CASGLVLGEQYF

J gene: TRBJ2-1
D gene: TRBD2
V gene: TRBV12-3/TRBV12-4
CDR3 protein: CASSPLAGGYNEQFF

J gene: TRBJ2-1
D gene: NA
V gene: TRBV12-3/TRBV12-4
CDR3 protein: CASSLAPMNEQFF

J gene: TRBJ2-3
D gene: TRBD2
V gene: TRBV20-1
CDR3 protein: CSARDLAGVTDTQYF

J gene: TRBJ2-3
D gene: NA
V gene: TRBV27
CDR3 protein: CASSRISDTQYF

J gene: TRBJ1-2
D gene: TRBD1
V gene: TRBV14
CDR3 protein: CASSLSGTGYGYTF

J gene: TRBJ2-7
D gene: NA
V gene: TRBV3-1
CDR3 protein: CASSQGGIRAEQYF

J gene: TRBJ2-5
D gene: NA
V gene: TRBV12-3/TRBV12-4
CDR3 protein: CASSEGGPQETQYF

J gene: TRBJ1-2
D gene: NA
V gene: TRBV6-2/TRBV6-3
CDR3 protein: CASKDSGGYTF

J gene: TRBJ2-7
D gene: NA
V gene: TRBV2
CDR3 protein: CASREGGSIYYEQYF

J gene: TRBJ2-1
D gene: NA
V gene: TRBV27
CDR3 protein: CASSFLGGGNEQFF

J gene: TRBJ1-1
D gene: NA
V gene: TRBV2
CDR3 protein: CASNPAGGAEAFF

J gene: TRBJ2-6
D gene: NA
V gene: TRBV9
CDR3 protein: CASSVYASSGANVLTF

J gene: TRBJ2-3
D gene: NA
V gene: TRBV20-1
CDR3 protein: CSATQGRVTDTQYF

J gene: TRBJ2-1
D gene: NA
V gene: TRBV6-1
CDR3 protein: CASSPQQGGYVDEQFF

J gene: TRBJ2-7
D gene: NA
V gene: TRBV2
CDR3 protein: CASSSPYEQYF

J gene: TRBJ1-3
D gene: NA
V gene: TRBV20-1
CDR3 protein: CSATEDGNTIYF

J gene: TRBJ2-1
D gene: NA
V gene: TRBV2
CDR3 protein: CASSDQGSSYNEQFF

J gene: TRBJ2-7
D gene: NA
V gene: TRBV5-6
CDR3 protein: CASSGGTSYEQYF